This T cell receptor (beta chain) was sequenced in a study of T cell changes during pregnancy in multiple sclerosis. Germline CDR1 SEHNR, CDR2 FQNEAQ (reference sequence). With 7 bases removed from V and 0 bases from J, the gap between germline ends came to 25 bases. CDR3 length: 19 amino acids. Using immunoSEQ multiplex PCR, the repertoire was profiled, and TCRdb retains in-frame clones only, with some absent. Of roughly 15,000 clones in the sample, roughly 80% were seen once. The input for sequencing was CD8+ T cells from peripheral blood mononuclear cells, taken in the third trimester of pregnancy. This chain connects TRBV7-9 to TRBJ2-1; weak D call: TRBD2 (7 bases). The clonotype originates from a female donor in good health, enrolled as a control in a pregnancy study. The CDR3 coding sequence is TGTGCCAGCATCACCATTGGGGGCAGCGGGGACGGCTCCTACAATGAGCAGTTCTTC. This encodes CASITIGGSGDGSYNEQFF.